The 32 T cell receptor beta chains below were found in one sample sequenced in a study of identifying expanded T cells in peripheral blood. The protocol was immunoSEQ multiplex PCR, while the TCRdb copy is restricted to in-frame clones and leaves out a portion. The top ten hold less than 5% of the sample, which has around 94,000 clones, approximately 84% seen once. The sequencing input was blood. The source of these receptors is a person aged 18 to 75 in good health.

This chain connects TRBV6-5 to TRBJ1-2; D gene ambiguous. V shed 2 bases and J shed 4 bases, with 17 bases lying between them. Germline values: CDR1 MNHEY, CDR2 SVGAGI. The CDR3 length is 16 residues. CDR3 DNA: TGTGCCAGCAGTTACATGGGTCAATCGGTCCTCTATGGCTACACCTTC. Amino acid sequence: CASSYMGQSVLYGYTF.

The chain joins TRBV27 to TRBJ1-2, with D possibly being TRBD1 (6 bases). Germline CDR1 and CDR2: MNHEY and SMNVEV (reference sequence). CDR3 length: 13 residues. V was trimmed by 2 bases and J by 7 bases, leaving 11 bases between them. The CDR3 DNA sequence: TGTGCCAGCAGTTTAGCAGGGGTAGGTGGCTACACCTTC. The encoded protein is CASSLAGVGGYTF.

The gene calls are TRBV5-1 and TRBJ1-3; D possibly corresponds to TRBD1 (6 bases). Germline-derived CDR1 and CDR2 are SGHRS and YFSETQ. The CDR3 length is 16 residues. With 0 bases removed from V and 0 bases from J, the gap between germline ends came to 10 bases. CDR3 sequence reads: CASSLAGQNSGNTIYF. The CDR3 DNA follows: TGCGCCAGCAGCTTGGCCGGACAGAACTCTGGAAACACCATATATTTT.

The gene calls are TRBV19 and TRBJ1-6; possibly TRBD1 for D (5 bases). This CDR3 has 20 residues. In germline, CDR1 is LNHDA, CDR2 SQIVND (reference sequence). Trimming took 6 bases from V and 0 from J, leaving 24 bases between them. CDR3 sequence (DNA): TGTGCCAGTAGCCCCCGGGGGACGACGGGGTTGAGCTCCTATAATTCACCCCTCCACTTT. Translating gives CASSPRGTTGLSSYNSPLHF.

The chain joins TRBV5-4 to TRBJ1-4; 8 bases map to TRBD1. The germline gives CDR1 SGHNT, CDR2 YYREEE (reference sequence). The CDR3 runs to 17 residues. J was trimmed by 8 bases and V by 1 base; bases with no gene match: 13. The CDR3: CASSLQYQGARGEKLFF. CDR3 in DNA: TGTGCCAGCAGCTTGCAATATCAGGGGGCCCGCGGGGAAAAACTGTTTTTT. The full variable domain, completed using reference TRBV5-4 and TRBJ1-4, is ETGVTQSPTHLIKTRGQQVTLRCSSQSGHNTVSWYQQALGQGPQFIFQYYREEENGRGNFPPRFSGLQFPNYSSELNVNALELDDSALYLCASSLQYQGARGEKLFFGSGTQLSVL.

This chain links TRBV25-1 with TRBJ2-1; 9 bases map to TRBD1. Germline CDR1 is MGHDK and CDR2 is SYGVNS. The ends lost 6 bases at V and 9 bases at J; junction bases unmatched: 12. The CDR3 is 15 residues long. CDR3 in DNA: TGTGCCAGCAGGGAGCCCGGGACAGGGTACGGTGAGCAGTTCTTC. Residues: CASREPGTGYGEQFF.

The chain is built from TRBV5-6 and TRBJ2-7; TRBD2 is a possible D gene (5 bases). Between the trimmed V and J ends, which lost 3 bases and 4 bases, there was a span of 11 bases. This CDR3 has 13 residues. CDR1 and CDR2 (germline): SGHDT, YYEEEE. CDR3 region: CASSSAAGYEQYF. CDR3 DNA sequence: TGTGCCAGCAGCTCCGCGGCGGGTTACGAGCAGTACTTC.

This clone has a single count. The chain employs TRBV2 and TRBJ1-2; D unresolved. V was pared by 2 bases and J by 4 bases, with 8 bases between. CDR1 is SNHLY, CDR2 FYNNEI, per germline. There are 13 residues in the CDR3. CDR3 nucleotide sequence: TGTGCCAGCAGTGAATTGGGAGCCTATGGCTACACCTTC. Translating it yields CASSELGAYGYTF. Complete variable domain (other parts from reference TRBV2 and TRBJ1-2): EPEVTQTPSHQVTQMGQEVILRCVPISNHLYFYWYRQILGQKVEFLVSFYNNEISEKSEIFDDQFSVERPDGSNFTLKIRSTKLEDSAMYFCASSELGAYGYTFGSGTRLTVV.

The rearrangement uses TRBV4-3 and TRBJ1-4; D might be TRBD1 (5 bases). The ends were cut back, 1 base at V and 8 bases at J, with 14 bases in the middle. The CDR3 length is 15 residues. Germline V gives CDR1 LGHNA, CDR2 YSLEER. The CDR3 DNA follows: TGCGCCAGCAGCCAAGCCTGGGGGTTTGGGGAAAAACTGTTTTTT. Protein product: CASSQAWGFGEKLFF.

The rearrangement links TRBV30 to TRBJ1-6; D unresolved. The V end lost 6 bases, the J end lost 7 bases, and 19 bases lay between the germline ends. Germline V lookup: CDR1 GTSNPN, CDR2 SVGIG (reference sequence). This CDR3 is built from 15 residues. CDR3 nucleotides: TGTGCCTGCCCAAGACCGGGTCCCACAAATTCACCCCTCCACTTT. Translated, it gives CACPRPGPTNSPLHF.

The gene calls are TRBV5-6 and TRBJ2-7; maybe TRBD2 (6 bases). Germline loops: CDR1 SGHDT, CDR2 YYEEEE. The CDR3 is 15 residues long. With 4 bases removed from V and 6 bases from J, the gap between germline ends came to 20 bases. The DNA of the CDR3 is TGTGCCAGCAGCCCCTCACTAGCCCGCCGGCTCGAGCAGTACTTC. It codes for CASSPSLARRLEQYF.

This clone was detected only once. The chain links TRBV10-2 to TRBJ2-7; TRBD2 agrees at 10 bases. The ends lost 8 bases at V and 5 bases at J; junction bases unmatched: 18. The germline gives CDR1 WSHSY, CDR2 SAAADI. This CDR3 has 17 amino acids. Here the CDR3 reads CASPPGRAGGPHNEQYF. CDR3 nucleotide sequence: TGCGCCAGCCCGCCGGGTCGAGCGGGGGGGCCTCACAACGAGCAGTACTTC.

The chain is built from TRBV7-2 and TRBJ2-1, with D uncertain. This CDR3 contains 12 residues. Trimming left V 4 bases short and J 8 bases short, with 9 bases between. CDR1 SGHTA and CDR2 FQGNSA come from the germline V gene. The CDR3, as DNA: TGTGCCAGCAGCTCAGTAGGGTATGAGCAGTTCTTC. Its translation is CASSSVGYEQFF.

This clone appeared once. The rearrangement joins TRBV18 to TRBJ2-1, with D perhaps matching TRBD2 (6 bases). The CDR3 totals 14 residues. The germline CDR1 and CDR2 sequences are KGHSH and LQKENI. V lost 1 base and J lost 7, with 11 bases in between. The CDR3 loop reads CASSPQGTSNEQFF. As DNA, the CDR3 is TGTGCCAGCTCACCACAGGGGACTTCGAATGAGCAGTTCTTC.

The DNA of the CDR3 is TGTGCCAGCAGCTCCAGGGGCGGCTACGAGCAGTACTTC. As protein: CASSSRGGYEQYF. The rearrangement joins TRBV5-6 to TRBJ2-7, with D possibly TRBD1 on 6 matching bases. This CDR3 spans 13 amino acids. V was clipped by 3 bases and J by 3 bases, with 10 bases between them. Germline V lookup: CDR1 SGHDT, CDR2 YYEEEE.

V usage is TRBV10-1 and J usage is TRBJ1-1; TRBD1 aligns across 8 bases. CDR3 length: 13 residues. The V segment lost 7 bases and the J segment 4 bases; nucleotides outside the gene matches: 5. Germline V gene sequence: CDR1 WNHNN, CDR2 SYGVQD (reference sequence). The CDR3 sequence: CASTNRGATEAFF. The CDR3 DNA is TGCGCCAGCACCAACAGGGGGGCCACTGAAGCTTTCTTT.

This chain joins TRBV29-1 and TRBJ2-2; 8 bases are shared with TRBD2. The junction had 11 bases not matched to a gene; V was cut back by 4 bases and J by 4 bases. Germline V gene data show CDR1 as SQVTM and CDR2 as ANQGSEA. CDR3 length: 16 amino acids. CDR3 amino acids: CSVVFSGGAGTGELFF. In nucleotides, the CDR3 is TGCAGCGTTGTGTTCTCCGGGGGGGCCGGCACCGGGGAGCTGTTTTTT.

This CDR3 is CASSLGPGSYEQYF. For the CDR3, the DNA is TGTGCCAGCAGCTTGGGACCGGGATCCTACGAGCAGTACTTC. V and J are TRBV5-6 and TRBJ2-5, with TRBD2 as a possible D gene (5 bases). The assigned J gene may be wrong: the sequence end matches TRBJ2-7 better. The germline gives CDR1 SGHDT, CDR2 YYEEEE. The CDR3 is 14 amino acids.

The chain joins TRBV7-3 to TRBJ2-3; a possible D gene is TRBD1 (5 bases). CDR3 length: 15 amino acids. Trimming pared 4 bases from V and 2 bases from J, leaving 13 bases between. Per germline, CDR1 SGHTA and CDR2 FQGTGA. This chain's CDR3 is CASSSLGHYTDTQYF. DNA of the CDR3: TGTGCCAGCAGCTCACTTGGACACTACACAGATACGCAGTATTTT.

This chain connects TRBV4-1 to TRBJ1-2; possibly TRBD1 for D (6 bases). V was cut by 1 base and J by 8 bases, with 14 bases left in between. This CDR3 has 14 residues. Germline loops: CDR1 MGHRA, CDR2 YSYEKL. The CDR3 protein is CASSQVWGGGGYTF. The CDR3 DNA sequence: TGCGCCAGCAGCCAAGTATGGGGGGGCGGCGGCTACACCTTC.

This chain joins TRBV6-1 and TRBJ2-1, with D possibly being TRBD1 or TRBD2 (6 bases each). CDR1 and CDR2 from the germline V gene are MNHNS and SASEGT. V lost 7 bases, J lost 5 bases, and 12 bases lay in between. CDR3 size: 13 residues. The CDR3 DNA is TGTGCCAGCAAAGAGGGGGGCCACAATGAGCAGTTCTTC. This encodes CASKEGGHNEQFF.

J is TRBJ1-3 and V is TRBV6-5; 7 bases map to TRBD1. The CDR3 has 15 amino acids. V lost 4 bases, J lost 4 bases, and 7 bases stayed unmatched. Germline lookup yields CDR1 MNHEY and CDR2 SVGAGI. The CDR3 is CASSLASGGGNTIYF. CDR3 nucleotide sequence: TGTGCCAGCAGTTTAGCCTCAGGGGGAGGAAACACCATATATTTT.

The sample holds one count of this clone. DNA of the CDR3: TGCGCCAGCAGCCAAGATTTGGGGACAGGGGGGACTGAAGCTTTCTTT. Its translation: CASSQDLGTGGTEAFF. This chain joins TRBV4-3 and TRBJ1-1; 11 bases are a match to TRBD1. The trim removed 0 bases at V and 5 bases at J, leaving 5 bases unmatched. This CDR3 has 16 residues. Germline V gene lookup returns CDR1 LGHNA and CDR2 YSLEER.

As to this clone: A much larger clone lies a single base off, so this may be a read error. The CDR3 nucleotides are TGTGTCAGCAGCCAACAGGGGGCGAATGGCTACACCTTC. Protein product: CVSSQQGANGYTF. The chain combines TRBV6-5 with TRBJ1-2; 9 bases match TRBD1. The CDR3 spans 13 residues. Looked up from germline, CDR1 is MNHEY and CDR2 is SVGAGI.

This chain uses TRBV7-2 with TRBJ2-7; D gene uncertain. The germline V gene encodes CDR1 SGHTA and CDR2 FQGNSA. The CDR3 has 11 residues. V was trimmed by 3 bases and J by 9 bases, leaving 9 bases between them. As DNA, the CDR3 is TGTGCCAGCAGCTTCTTGTTGGGGCAGTACTTC. It encodes CASSFLLGQYF. Using reference TRBV7-2 and TRBJ2-7 for the parts outside the CDR3, the full variable domain is GAGVSQSPSNKVTEKGKDVELRCDPISGHTALYWYRQSLGQGLEFLIYFQGNSAPDKSGLPSDRFSAERTGGSVSTLTIQRTQQEDSAVYLCASSFLLGQYFGPGTRLTVT.

The chain has TRBV29-1 and TRBJ1-2; 7 bases fit TRBD1. Germline CDR1 and CDR2: SQVTM and ANQGSEA. V lost 7 bases, J lost 7 bases, and 15 bases stayed unmatched. This CDR3 has 14 amino acids. The DNA for the CDR3 is TGCAGCGCTACTTCGACAGGGAGAGCGGGTGGCTACACCTTC. The encoded protein is CSATSTGRAGGYTF. The whole variable domain, remainder taken from reference TRBV29-1 and TRBJ1-2, is SAVISQKPSRDICQRGTSLTIQCQVDSQVTMMFWYRQQPGQSLTLIATANQGSEATYESGFVIDKFPISRPNLTFSTLTVSNMSPEDSSIYLCSATSTGRAGGYTFGSGTRLTVV.

This clone was observed a few times. The chain has TRBV30 and TRBJ1-6; D is uncertain. The CDR3 has 13 residues. With 2 bases removed from V and 8 bases from J, the gap between germline ends came to 10 bases. The germline gives CDR1 GTSNPN, CDR2 SVGIG (reference sequence). This CDR3 reads CAWSWSGDSPLHF. The CDR3 DNA reads TGTGCCTGGAGTTGGAGCGGGGATTCACCCCTCCACTTT.

The chain links TRBV15 to TRBJ1-4, with no clear D. V was cut by 6 bases and J by 6 bases, with 11 bases left in between. Germline CDR1 is LNHNV and CDR2 is YYDKDF (reference sequence). This CDR3 has 13 amino acids. The CDR3 region is CATRGSIYEKLFF. In DNA form, the CDR3 reads TGTGCCACCAGGGGTTCAATATATGAAAAACTGTTTTTT.

The chain carries TRBV19 and TRBJ2-1, with D hard to call. Trimming took 6 bases from V and 0 from J, leaving 12 bases between them. The CDR3 contains 15 residues. In germline, CDR1 is LNHDA, CDR2 SQIVND (reference sequence). Here the CDR3 reads CASSPTPSSYNEQFF. CDR3 bases: TGTGCCAGTAGCCCGACACCGAGCTCCTACAATGAGCAGTTCTTC.

This clone showed up just a few times. The chain employs TRBV9 and TRBJ2-3; D is uncertain. Germline CDR1 is SGDLS and CDR2 is YYNGEE. The CDR3 has 13 residues. The ends were cut back, 2 bases at V and 4 bases at J, with 8 bases in the middle. Here the CDR3 reads CASSVAAPDTQYF. The CDR3, as DNA: TGTGCCAGCAGCGTGGCAGCGCCAGATACGCAGTATTTT.

The V and J genes are TRBV25-1 and TRBJ1-3; possible D gene TRBD1, 6 bases. V gave up 4 bases and J gave up 9 bases, with 16 bases separating them. From germline, CDR1 is MGHDK and CDR2 SYGVNS. The CDR3 runs to 14 residues. CDR3 sequence (DNA): TGTGCCAGCAGTGCAGCGGGGGGCTTCCTCACCATATATTTT. It encodes CASSAAGGFLTIYF.

This clone was detected once. The chain links TRBV30 to TRBJ1-2; a weak D match, TRBD1 (5 bases). V lost 0 bases to trimming and J lost 2 bases, with 22 bases between them. CDR3 length: 18 residues. Germline CDR1 and CDR2: GTSNPN and SVGIG (reference sequence). CDR3 DNA sequence: TGTGCCTGGAGTGTATCCCCCTACACCATTGGGGGAAACTATGGCTACACCTTC. Translating gives CAWSVSPYTIGGNYGYTF.